The 6 T cell receptor beta chains given below trace back to one sample, sequenced in a study of T cell repertoires in ileal Crohn's disease. Time point denoted: proximal margin of the surgical specimen (macroscopically non-inflamed). TCRdb keeps only in-frame clones here, not all; method: immunoSEQ multiplex PCR. There are around 7,500 clones in the sample; about 78% occur only once, and approximately 39% lies in the top ten. Sequences were obtained from ileal tissue. The receptors originated from an adult with Crohn's disease.

V usage is TRBV7-2 and J usage is TRBJ2-3, with 7 positions matching TRBD2. V was pared by 3 bases and J by 5 bases, with 2 bases of the junction left unmatched. CDR1 SGHTA and CDR2 FQGNSA come from the germline V gene. The CDR3 length is 13 residues. CDR3 sequence (DNA): TGTGCCAGCAGCTTCGAGCGGGGAGATACGCAGTATTTT. Translation: CASSFERGDTQYF.

The chain has TRBV19 and TRBJ2-2; D may be TRBD1 (5 bases). The CDR3 covers 15 residues. Trimming cost V 7 bases and J 1 base, with 13 bases left between them. Looked up from germline, CDR1 is LNHDA and CDR2 is SQIVND (reference sequence). CDR3 region: CASKQEVVNTGELFF. The CDR3 DNA follows: TGTGCCAGTAAACAGGAAGTAGTGAACACCGGGGAGCTGTTTTTT.

V and J are TRBV18 and TRBJ1-2; D possibly corresponds to TRBD1 (6 bases). Trimming pared 2 bases from V and 0 bases from J, leaving 10 bases between. This CDR3 contains 15 residues. The germline V gene has CDR1 KGHSH and CDR2 LQKENI. The CDR3 coding sequence is TGTGCCAGCTCACCAACAAAGGGGGCTAACTATGGCTACACCTTC. This codes for CASSPTKGANYGYTF.

In regard to this clone: This CDR3 is also generated by other DNA sequences in the sample. In DNA, the CDR3 is TGTGCCAGCAGCTTTACAGAATACAATGAGCAGTTCTTC. Translated: CASSFTEYNEQFF. The chain couples TRBV5-4 to TRBJ2-1; no firm D call. V shed 2 bases and J shed 4 bases, with 7 bases lying between them. This CDR3 region has 13 residues. Germline assignment: CDR1 SGHNT and CDR2 YYREEE (reference sequence). Full variable domain (outside the CDR3, taken from reference TRBV5-4 and TRBJ2-1): ETGVTQSPTHLIKTRGQQVTLRCSSQSGHNTVSWYQQALGQGPQFIFQYYREEENGRGNFPPRFSGLQFPNYSSELNVNALELDDSALYLCASSFTEYNEQFFGPGTRLTVL.

This clone has just a few counts. V and J are TRBV12-2 and TRBJ1-2; the table's D gene call, TRBD1, was not cross checked with the DNA. TRBV12-2 is a pseudogene. The CDR3 totals 13 residues. DNA of the CDR3: TGTGCAGGGCGCAGGGGGCGAGTCTATGGCTACACCTTC. Translating it yields CAGRRGRVYGYTF.

Comment on this clone: At the DNA level, this CDR3 is encoded by other sequences in the same sample as well. The CDR3 nucleotides are TGTGCCAGCAGCTTTACAGACTACAATGAGCAGTTCTTC. It specifies CASSFTDYNEQFF. The chain is built from TRBV5-4 and TRBJ2-1, with no clear D. This CDR3 is 13 amino acids long. CDR1 SGHNT and CDR2 YYREEE come from the germline V gene (reference sequence). V gave up 2 bases and J gave up 3 bases, with 6 bases separating them. The entire variable domain, with the rest obtained from reference TRBV5-4 and TRBJ2-1, is as follows: ETGVTQSPTHLIKTRGQQVTLRCSSQSGHNTVSWYQQALGQGPQFIFQYYREEENGRGNFPPRFSGLQFPNYSSELNVNALELDDSALYLCASSFTDYNEQFFGPGTRLTVL.